A single sample gave rise to the 28 T cell receptor beta chains below, sequenced in a study of beta chain features in type 1 diabetes. Every isolated RNA sample was fully reverse transcribed, so sequencing captured expressed TCRB transcripts. Measured with immunoSEQ multiplex PCR; TCRdb has only the in-frame clones, and not every one. The sample holds a few hundred thousand clones; 30% are singletons and the top ten take 0.065%. The sequenced material came from naive CD4+ T cells from blood. These receptors were collected from a man younger than 35 in good health.

This clone was detected a few times. The CDR3 sequence: CASSSPSGRGFYNEQFF. For the CDR3, the DNA is TGTGCCAGCAGCTCTCCTAGCGGGAGAGGTTTCTACAATGAGCAGTTCTTC. This rearrangement joins TRBV7-9 to TRBJ2-1; TRBD2 aligns across 10 bases. This CDR3 comprises 17 residues. V lost 4 bases and J lost 3; bases outside the gene matches: 9. Germline V gene sequence: CDR1 SEHNR, CDR2 FQNEAQ (reference sequence).

The rearrangement joins TRBV9 to TRBJ1-1; maybe TRBD1 (5 bases). This CDR3 spans 13 amino acids. Trimming took off 3 bases at V and 4 bases at J, with 10 bases between the two ends. Germline assignment: CDR1 SGDLS and CDR2 YYNGEE. DNA of the CDR3: TGTGCCAGCAGCGCGGGACCGAGCACTGAAGCTTTCTTT. Its translation is CASSAGPSTEAFF.

Remarks on this clone: Other DNA sequences in this sample translate to the same CDR3. The chain joins TRBV9 to TRBJ2-2; D is unresolved. The CDR3 spans 13 residues. The ends were cut back, 0 bases at V and 6 bases at J, with 6 bases in the middle. The germline V gene encodes CDR1 SGDLS and CDR2 YYNGEE. The CDR3 DNA follows: TGTGCCAGCAGCGTAGTGGACGCCGGGGAGCTGTTTTTT. Protein: CASSVVDAGELFF.

This clone was detected a few times. The chain combines TRBV10-3 with TRBJ2-1, with 9 positions matching TRBD2. The trim removed 10 bases at V and 2 bases at J, leaving 6 bases unmatched. The CDR3 length is 14 residues. In germline, CDR1 is ENHRY, CDR2 SYGVKD. The CDR3 sequence is CATGGGRAYNEQFF. The CDR3 nucleotides read TGTGCCACCGGCGGCGGGAGGGCCTACAATGAGCAGTTCTTC.

The chain uses TRBV9 and TRBJ2-1; D is possibly TRBD1 (5 bases). Trimming removed 2 bases at V and 10 bases at J, with 16 bases between. Germline CDR1 reads SGDLS; CDR2 reads YYNGEE. This CDR3 is built from 14 residues. CDR3 sequence (DNA): TGTGCCAGCAGCGTCTCGACCACGGCAGGGGAGCAGTTCTTC. Amino acid sequence: CASSVSTTAGEQFF.

The chain couples TRBV9 to TRBJ2-7; D might be TRBD1 (5 bases). Germline lookup yields CDR1 SGDLS and CDR2 YYNGEE. The CDR3 consists of 14 residues. V gave up 4 bases and J gave up 1 base, with 12 bases separating them. CDR3 in DNA: TGTGCCAGCAGCCTAGGGGCCGATTCCTACGAGCAGTACTTC. Its protein is CASSLGADSYEQYF. Looking up the rest from reference TRBV9 and TRBJ2-7 gives the full variable domain: DSGVTQTPKHLITATGQRVTLRCSPRSGDLSVYWYQQSLDQGLQFLIQYYNGEERAKGNILERFSAQQFPDLHSELNLSSLELGDSALYFCASSLGADSYEQYFGPGTRLTVT.

The table lists this clone with a few counts. This rearrangement joins TRBV6-4 to TRBJ1-2; a possible D gene is TRBD1 (6 bases). The germline V gene has CDR1 MRHNA and CDR2 SNTAGT. The length of the CDR3 is 14 residues. The V and J ends lost 5 bases and 0 bases respectively, with 10 bases between them. DNA for the CDR3: TGTGCCAGCAGTCCCGACAGGACTAACTATGGCTACACCTTC. It specifies CASSPDRTNYGYTF.

There are a few counts of this clone. The chain is built from TRBV9 and TRBJ2-5; D not resolved. Trimming removed 4 bases from V and 5 bases from J, with 18 bases in between. Germline loops: CDR1 SGDLS, CDR2 YYNGEE. This CDR3 has 15 residues. The CDR3: CASSPTANRPETQYF. The CDR3 region has the DNA TGTGCCAGCAGCCCAACGGCGAATCGGCCGGAGACCCAGTACTTC.

This chain links TRBV19 with TRBJ1-1; D gene ambiguous. The V end was cut by 3 bases, the J end by 6 bases, with 11 bases between. Germline V lookup: CDR1 LNHDA, CDR2 SQIVND (reference sequence). The CDR3 sequence is 13 residues long. The DNA for the CDR3 is TGTGCCAGTAGTATTACGGGTACCCCTGAAGCTTTCTTT. Amino acid sequence: CASSITGTPEAFF.

This clone showed up just once. The chain carries TRBV6-5 and TRBJ2-5; either TRBD1 or TRBD2 may fit D (5 bases each). Germline V gene sequence: CDR1 MNHEY, CDR2 SVGAGI. The CDR3 extends over 13 amino acids. Trimming pared 5 bases from V and 1 base from J, leaving 8 bases between. The CDR3 nucleotides read TGTGCCAGCAGTCGGGGCTTCCAAGAGACCCAGTACTTC. This sequence encodes CASSRGFQETQYF.

V is TRBV28 and J is TRBJ2-5; D possibly corresponds to TRBD2 (5 bases). The CDR3 extends over 14 amino acids. Trimming pared 4 bases from V and 1 base from J, leaving 10 bases between. CDR1 MDHEN and CDR2 SYDVKM come from the germline V gene. This chain's CDR3 is CASSWMGVQETQYF. The CDR3 bases are TGTGCCAGCAGTTGGATGGGAGTCCAAGAGACCCAGTACTTC.

Regarding this clone: A much more abundant neighbour one base away suggests this may be a read error. Additional DNA sequences in this sample encode the identical CDR3. The gene calls are TRBV7-9 and TRBJ2-3, with unresolved D. V was cut by 3 bases and J by 3 bases, with 1 base left in between. In germline, CDR1 is SEHNR, CDR2 FQNEAQ (reference sequence). This CDR3 is 11 amino acids long. The CDR3 nucleotides read TGTGCCAGCAGCTTTACAGATACGCAGTATTTT. The encoded protein is CASSFTDTQYF.

The chain carries TRBV7-2 and TRBJ2-1; D not resolved. CDR3 length: 16 amino acids. The V gene lost 0 bases and the J gene lost 0 bases, with 9 bases spanning the gap. Germline V CDR1 and CDR2: SGHTA, FQGNSA. The CDR3 spells CASSLAAPTSYNEQFF. The CDR3 DNA follows: TGTGCCAGCAGCTTAGCAGCGCCTACCTCCTACAATGAGCAGTTCTTC.

This chain links TRBV4-3 with TRBJ2-5; D remains ambiguous. There are 13 residues in the CDR3. V lost 0 bases and J lost 2, with 4 bases in between. CDR1 LGHNA and CDR2 YSLEER come from the germline V gene. In DNA form, the CDR3 reads TGCGCCAGCAGCCAAGATGGACAAGAGACCCAGTACTTC. Its translation is CASSQDGQETQYF.

V and J are TRBV25-1 and TRBJ1-2, with 9 bases aligning to TRBD1. The CDR3 has 14 residues. V dropped 4 bases and J dropped 6; count of bases not matched to a gene: 6. CDR1 MGHDK and CDR2 SYGVNS come from the germline V gene. The CDR3 loop is CASSGRTGEHGYTF. The CDR3 DNA sequence: TGTGCCAGCAGTGGGAGGACAGGGGAACATGGCTACACCTTC.

V usage is TRBV7-2 and J usage is TRBJ2-5; 7 nucleotides agree with TRBD2. The CDR3 consists of 16 residues. J lost 5 bases, V lost 3 bases, and 12 bases had no gene match. Germline-derived CDR1 and CDR2 are SGHTA and FQGNSA. CDR3 loop: CASSLVGWSGIETQYF. The CDR3 nucleotides are TGTGCCAGCAGCTTGGTTGGGTGGAGCGGGATTGAGACCCAGTACTTC.

This chain connects TRBV30 to TRBJ2-4, with 10 bases lining up with TRBD2. V dropped 0 bases and J dropped 7; count of bases not matched to a gene: 3. The CDR3 is 14 residues long. Looked up from germline, CDR1 is GTSNPN and CDR2 is SVGIG (reference sequence). CDR3 sequence: CAWSVLAGVNIQYF. CDR3 nucleotides: TGTGCCTGGAGTGTTCTAGCGGGAGTGAACATTCAGTACTTC.

The chain has TRBV19 and TRBJ2-1, with 7 nucleotides matching TRBD1. This CDR3 is built from 12 residues. V lost 4 bases to trimming and J lost 12 bases; unmatched junction nucleotides: 6. CDR1 is LNHDA, CDR2 SQIVND, per germline (reference sequence). The CDR3 region has the DNA TGTGCCAGTAGTACCATCGACAGGGCGCAGTTCTTC. The encoded protein is CASSTIDRAQFF. Full variable domain (rest looked up from reference TRBV19 and TRBJ2-1): DGGITQSPKYLFRKEGQNVTLSCEQNLNHDAMYWYRQDPGQGLRLIYYSQIVNDFQKGDIAEGYSVSREKKESFPLTVTSAQKNPTAFYLCASSTIDRAQFFGPGTRLTVL.

This clone came up a few times. The chain has TRBV18 and TRBJ1-5; 12 bases agree with TRBD1. J lost 3 bases, V lost 6 bases, and 3 bases had no gene match. CDR3 length: 15 residues. Germline CDR1 is KGHSH and CDR2 is LQKENI. The DNA for the CDR3 is TGTGCCAGCTCTCCGGGACAGGGGGCCAATCAGCCCCAGCATTTT. This translates into CASSPGQGANQPQHF.

In its sample, this clone was seen a few times. The chain combines TRBV30 with TRBJ2-1; the match to TRBD2 covers 8 bases. Germline-derived CDR1 and CDR2 are GTSNPN and SVGIG (reference sequence). Germline trimming cut 0 bases from V and 15 bases from J; bases unmatched to any gene: 10. The CDR3 contains 13 residues. The CDR3 reads CAWSVQAGGLPFF. The DNA of the CDR3 is TGTGCCTGGAGTGTACAGGCGGGAGGCCTCCCGTTCTTC. Drawing the rest from reference TRBV30 and TRBJ2-1, the complete variable domain is SQTIHQWPATLVQPVGSPLSLECTVEGTSNPNLYWYRQAAGRGLQLLFYSVGIGQISSEVPQNLSASRPQDRQFILSSKKLLLSDSGFYLCAWSVQAGGLPFFGPGTRLTVL.

The chain couples TRBV27 to TRBJ2-7; 8 bases fit TRBD1. With 4 bases clipped from V and 4 bases from J, the junction kept 12 bases outside the gene matches. Germline-derived CDR1 and CDR2 are MNHEY and SMNVEV (reference sequence). There are 16 residues in the CDR3. The CDR3 DNA reads as TGTGCCAGCAGTTCCCGGACAGGGTCAAGAGGGTACGAGCAGTACTTC. It codes for CASSSRTGSRGYEQYF.

The chain recombines TRBV30 with TRBJ2-7; no definite D call. There are 14 residues in the CDR3. In germline, CDR1 is GTSNPN, CDR2 SVGIG (reference sequence). The V end lost 3 bases, the J end lost 8 bases, and 20 bases lay between the germline ends. CDR3 bases: TGTGCCTGGAGCGATACTAACCCAAGGGCCAAGCAGTACTTC. Amino acids: CAWSDTNPRAKQYF.

The chain joins TRBV4-3 to TRBJ2-3; unclear D gene. Germline-derived CDR1 and CDR2 are LGHNA and YSLEER. The V gene lost 0 bases and the J gene lost 1 base, with 5 bases spanning the gap. The CDR3 contains 14 residues. The CDR3 sequence is CASSQDFRTDTQYF. Here the CDR3 DNA reads TGCGCCAGCAGCCAAGATTTCCGCACAGATACGCAGTATTTT.

The genes are TRBV11-2 and TRBJ2-5; TRBD2 matches 14 bases. Germline lookup yields CDR1 SGHAT and CDR2 FQNNGV. The CDR3 covers 15 residues. The J segment lost 4 bases and the V segment lost 5 bases, leaving 3 bases of the junction unmatched. CDR3 sequence: CASSPGTSGRETQYF. The CDR3 DNA follows: TGTGCCAGCAGCCCGGGGACTAGCGGGAGAGAGACCCAGTACTTC.

Here the CDR3 reads CASSWGPPGSSYEQYF. The CDR3 DNA is TGCGCCAGCAGCTGGGGACCACCGGGAAGCTCCTACGAGCAGTACTTC. The J gene is TRBJ2-7, the V gene TRBV5-1; the D gene could be TRBD1 or TRBD2 (5 bases each). This CDR3 contains 16 residues. The V and J ends lost 3 bases and 0 bases respectively, with 16 bases between them. Germline V gene sequence: CDR1 SGHRS, CDR2 YFSETQ.

V usage is TRBV29-1 and J usage is TRBJ2-5; D may be TRBD1 or TRBD2 (5 bases each). The J call is in doubt because the DNA end fits TRBJ2-7 better. CDR1 and CDR2 from the germline V gene are SQVTM and ANQGSEA. CDR3 length equals 12 residues. Here the CDR3 reads CSVGTPTYEQYF. CDR3 DNA sequence: TGCAGCGTGGGGACGCCCACCTACGAGCAGTACTTC.

The chain uses TRBV7-2 and TRBJ2-5, with D perhaps matching TRBD2 (6 bases). The V gene lost 5 bases and the J gene lost 4 bases, with 11 bases spanning the gap. The CDR3 runs 13 residues. The germline V gene has CDR1 SGHTA and CDR2 FQGNSA. The DNA for the CDR3 is TGTGCCAGCAGCCCCGCCGGGAGAGAGACCCAGTACTTC. Its protein product is CASSPAGRETQYF. Complete variable domain (other parts from reference TRBV7-2 and TRBJ2-5): GAGVSQSPSNKVTEKGKDVELRCDPISGHTALYWYRQSLGQGLEFLIYFQGNSAPDKSGLPSDRFSAERTGGSVSTLTIQRTQQEDSAVYLCASSPAGRETQYFGPGTRLLVL.

The chain is built from TRBV28 and TRBJ2-7; a weak D match, TRBD2 (6 bases). Trimming shortened V by 2 bases and J by 2 bases, and 16 bases separated the two germline ends. From germline, CDR1 is MDHEN and CDR2 SYDVKM. There are 16 residues in the CDR3. CDR3 DNA sequence: TGTGCCAGCAGTTTAGGGGACTCTCGAGGGACCTACGAGCAGTACTTC. This gives the protein CASSLGDSRGTYEQYF.